Each of the 7 T cell receptor beta chains below was sequenced from the same sample in a study of breast tumors, draining lymph nodes, adjacent tissues. MiXCR was run by TCRdb on the multiplex PCR reads, yielding one entry per CDR3 protein. The sample has over 200,000 distinct CDR3 sequences, approximately 29% seen once. Breast cancer patients provided tissue from their axillary draining lymph nodes. Material: axillary lymph node tissue. These receptors all come from a female donor with breast cancer. Some clones in this sample may be carry-over from other donors' samples.

This clonotype was counted at least ten times. The chain links TRBV2 to TRBJ1-2; no reliable D call. The CDR3 is 14 residues long. Germline V gives CDR1 SNHLY, CDR2 FYNNEI. V shed 4 bases and J shed 2 bases, with 11 bases lying between them. CDR3 in amino acids: CASSVGVQNYGYTF. The CDR3 DNA is TGTGCCAGCAGTGTAGGCGTACAGAACTATGGCTACACCTTC.

This clonotype was seen at least ten times. The chain uses TRBV19 and TRBJ1-3, with TRBD1 matching over 8 bases. J gave up 0 bases and V 7 bases, and 11 bases lay outside the gene matches. Germline V lookup: CDR1 LNHDA, CDR2 SQIVND (reference sequence). This CDR3 spans 17 amino acids. The DNA for the CDR3 is TGTGCCAGTAAAGCGGGACAGGTCCTGTACTCTGGAAACACCATATATTTT. Its translation is CASKAGQVLYSGNTIYF.

This chain connects TRBV10-3 to TRBJ1-1, with D unresolved. Trimming removed 5 bases from V and 8 bases from J, with 12 bases in between. CDR1 is ENHRY and CDR2 is SYGVKD in the germline V gene. CDR3 length: 12 residues. CDR3: CAISRLGNEAFF. The DNA of the CDR3 is TGTGCCATCAGTCGACTGGGGAACGAAGCTTTCTTT.

This rearrangement joins TRBV10-2 to TRBJ2-3; 10 bases match TRBD2. Looked up from germline, CDR1 is WSHSY and CDR2 is SAAADI. V gave up 11 bases and J gave up 11 bases; unmatched junction bases: 16. This CDR3 is 14 amino acids long. CDR3 sequence reads: CAAKAAGGNNEQYF. The CDR3 DNA reads as TGCGCCGCCAAGGCAGCGGGAGGGAACAATGAGCAGTATTTT.

This clonotype was picked up many times. A much larger clone differs by one base, so this may be a read error. J is TRBJ1-2 and V is TRBV7-8; D remains unclear. Germline lookup yields CDR1 SGHVS and CDR2 FQNEAQ. V was pared by 8 bases and J by 6 bases, with 16 bases between. The CDR3 covers 13 residues. The chain's CDR3 is CASGSGSFNGYTF. CDR3 sequence (DNA): TGTGCCAGCGGCTCGGGGAGTTTTAATGGCTACACCTTC.

For this clonotype: A read error may account for a junction end that differs from germline. The chain couples TRBV2 to TRBJ2-1; TRBD2 aligns across 15 bases. CDR1 is SNHLY, CDR2 FYNNEI, per germline. This CDR3 has 14 amino acids. CDR3 sequence: CATSDWTSGRAKFF. The CDR3 nucleotides read TGTGCCACCAGTGATTGGACTAGCGGGAGGGCGAAGTTCTTC.

There are many counts of this clonotype. The chain is built from TRBV6-5 and TRBJ2-1; possible D gene TRBD2, 6 bases. Per germline, CDR1 MNHEY and CDR2 SVGAGI. The length of the CDR3 is 13 residues. The V and J ends lost 5 bases and 10 bases respectively, with 15 bases between them. The CDR3 coding sequence is TGTGCCAGCAGTCGGCCCCGACTAGTAGAGCAGTTCTTC. It codes for CASSRPRLVEQFF.